This is a list of T cell receptor beta chains from one sample in a study of blood T cells in healthy people across ages. TCRdb re-called the 5' RACE reads through MiXCR, storing one row per CDR3 protein. The table shows roughly 1.6 million distinct CDR3 sequences, with about 32% occurring only once. Material for sequencing was blood. The receptors were sampled from a young woman in good health. The CDR3 runs from the conserved cysteine through the conserved F or W. A D gene is named only where the DNA matches it firmly. Some rows have no size entry. The others give once, few or many, or a class for an expanded clone.

CDR3aa,CDR3nt,v_gene,d_gene,abundance,j_gene
CAGSQSFRDRASEQYF,TGTGCCGGCAGCCAATCATTCCGGGACAGGGCGAGCGAGCAGTACTTC,TRBV3-1,TRBD1,.,TRBJ2-7
CVSSSLQGSDEQFF,TGTGTCAGCAGCTCCCTGCAGGGTAGCGATGAGCAGTTCTTC,TRBV11-1,.,.,TRBJ2-1
CASRLDREPGETQYF,TGTGCCAGCAGACTCGACAGGGAACCGGGAGAGACCCAGTACTTC,TRBV28,TRBD1,few,TRBJ2-5
CASREGGVYGYTF,TGTGCCAGCAGGGAAGGCGGGGTCTATGGCTACACCTTC,TRBV2,.,once,TRBJ1-2
CASSRQGIPIIAEAFF,TGTGCCAGCTCCCGACAGGGGATCCCCATTATCGCTGAAGCTTTCTTT,TRBV6-5,TRBD1,.,TRBJ1-1
CASSEDLDTQYF,TGCGCCAGCAGTGAAGACCTAGATACGCAGTATTTT,TRBV10-1,.,.,TRBJ2-3
CAAQGGNTGELFF,TGTGCTGCCCAGGGAGGGAACACCGGGGAGCTGTTTTTT,TRBV13,.,.,TRBJ2-2
CASSPALTGNQPQHF,TGTGCCAGCAGTCCGGCCCTTACGGGCAATCAGCCCCAGCATTTT,TRBV6-6,.,.,TRBJ1-5
CASSLFFSGANVLTF,TGTGCCAGCAGCCTCTTCTTCTCTGGGGCCAACGTCCTGACTTTC,TRBV7-9,.,.,TRBJ2-6
CSAPSGGTQETQYF,TGCAGTGCGCCTAGCGGGGGCACCCAAGAGACCCAGTACTTC,TRBV20-1,TRBD2,few,TRBJ2-5
CASSESRQGKTKNIQYF,TGCGCCAGCAGTGAGTCGAGGCAGGGGAAGACCAAAAACATTCAGTACTTC,TRBV10-2,.,once,TRBJ2-4
CSVGSDMNEQFF,TGCAGCGTTGGGAGCGATATGAATGAGCAGTTCTTC,TRBV29-1,.,many,TRBJ2-1
CASSLAGPDGELFF,TGCGCCAGCAGCTTGGCCGGCCCAGACGGGGAGCTGTTTTTT,TRBV5-1,.,.,TRBJ2-2
CASSSLLATGELFF,TGCGCCAGCAGCTCCCTTCTAGCCACCGGGGAGCTGTTTTTT,TRBV5-1,.,once,TRBJ2-2
CASSSGGGGRNEQYF,TGTGCCAGCAGCTCCGGGGGGGGAGGCAGGAACGAGCAGTACTTC,TRBV7-9,TRBD2,.,TRBJ2-7
CASSQDLESPCCEQYF,TGCGCCAGCAGCCAAGATCTTGAGTCCCCTTGTTGCGAGCAGTACTTC,TRBV4-1,.,.,TRBJ2-7
CATHRTPANEKLFF,TGTGCCACCCATCGGACGCCAGCTAATGAAAAACTGTTTTTT,TRBV7-3,.,.,TRBJ1-4
CASSLGPDWDTDTQYF,TGTGCCAGCAGCTTAGGGCCGGATTGGGACACAGATACGCAGTATTTT,TRBV7-2,.,once,TRBJ2-3